This T cell receptor (beta chain) was found in a study of blood T cell repertoires in COVID-19. Generated by immunoSEQ multiplex PCR, the TCRdb table keeps only in-frame clones and is missing some. The sample contains 160,000 or so clones, around 84% of which appear only once. This CDR3 comprises 19 residues. Germline V gives CDR1 SGHNT, CDR2 YYREEE (reference sequence). V lost 5 bases to trimming and J lost 0 bases; unmatched junction nucleotides: 10. The chain joins TRBV5-4 to TRBJ2-3; 15 positions agree with TRBD2. Material: PBMCs or T cells enriched from blood (not recorded which). The clonotype was recovered from a man aged 40-55 years who had recovered from COVID-19. CDR3 coding DNA: TGTGCCAGCAGACCCGGGACTAGCGGGGGGTGGGTCAGCACAGATACGCAGTATTTT. Protein sequence: CASRPGTSGGWVSTDTQYF.